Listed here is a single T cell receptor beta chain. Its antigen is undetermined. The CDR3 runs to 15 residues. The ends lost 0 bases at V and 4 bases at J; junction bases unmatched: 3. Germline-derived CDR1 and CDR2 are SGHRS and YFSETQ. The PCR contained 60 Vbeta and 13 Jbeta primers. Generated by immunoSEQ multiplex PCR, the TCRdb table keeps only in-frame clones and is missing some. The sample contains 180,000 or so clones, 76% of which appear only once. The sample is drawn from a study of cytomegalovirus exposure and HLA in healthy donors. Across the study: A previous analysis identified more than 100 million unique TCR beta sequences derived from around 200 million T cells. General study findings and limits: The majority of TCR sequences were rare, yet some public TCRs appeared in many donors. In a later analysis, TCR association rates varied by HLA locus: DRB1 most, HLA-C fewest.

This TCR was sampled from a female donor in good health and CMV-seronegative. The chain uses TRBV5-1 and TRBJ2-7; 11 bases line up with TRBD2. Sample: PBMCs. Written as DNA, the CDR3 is TGCGCCAGCAGCTTGGCCGGGACTAGCGGTTACGAGCAGTACTTC. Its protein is CASSLAGTSGYEQYF.